The rows below give T cell receptor beta chains drawn from one sample of a study of post-analysis software for immune sequencing data. TCRdb re-called the PCR reads through MiXCR, storing one row per CDR3 protein. Among 600,000 to 750,000 distinct CDR3 sequences listed, over 45% were seen once. The sequenced sample was blood. The receptors here all came from a girl aged 2 to 9 with multiple sclerosis. The CDR3 runs from the conserved cysteine through the conserved F or W. The order of the fields is J gene, D gene, clone size, V gene, CDR3 protein, CDR3 DNA. The D gene is left open where the match is weak. A clone size is listed for some rows: how often the clone was seen (once, few, many), or a class if it is expanded.

J: TRBJ2-3; D: TRBD2; size: .; V: TRBV6-2/TRBV6-3; CDR3: CASSSSGGTLRTDTQYF; DNA: TGTGCCAGCAGTTCAAGCGGGGGAACCCTTCGCACAGATACGCAGTATTTT
J: TRBJ2-7; D: .; size: .; V: TRBV24-1; CDR3: CATAPGPREQYF; DNA: TGTGCCACCGCACCGGGACCTCGCGAGCAGTACTTC
J: TRBJ2-5; D: TRBD1; size: .; V: TRBV5-1; CDR3: CASSLIGTGDGGTQYF; DNA: TGCGCCAGCAGCTTGATCGGGACAGGGGACGGGGGGACCCAGTACTTC
J: TRBJ2-5; D: .; size: .; V: TRBV6-5; CDR3: CASRPSPEGGETQYF; DNA: TGTGCCAGCAGGCCCTCCCCGGAAGGGGGGGAGACCCAGTACTTC
J: TRBJ2-7; D: .; size: .; V: TRBV27; CDR3: CASSFADSIYEQYF; DNA: TGTGCCAGCAGTTTTGCGGACTCTATCTACGAGCAGTACTTC
J: TRBJ1-2; D: .; size: .; V: TRBV6-1; CDR3: CASSEQGSRGYTF; DNA: TGTGCCAGCAGTGAACAAGGAAGCAGGGGCTACACCTTC
J: TRBJ2-7; D: .; size: .; V: TRBV11-2; CDR3: CASRGQGAGSSYEQYF; DNA: TGTGCCAGCAGGGGACAAGGAGCGGGGAGCTCCTACGAGCAGTACTTC
J: TRBJ2-5; D: .; size: .; V: TRBV19; CDR3: CTSSQQQETQYF; DNA: TGTACCAGTAGTCAACAGCAAGAGACCCAGTACTTC
J: TRBJ2-1; D: .; size: .; V: TRBV5-5; CDR3: CASSFRGINEQFF; DNA: TGTGCCAGCAGCTTTAGGGGGATCAATGAGCAGTTCTTC
J: TRBJ2-2; D: .; size: .; V: TRBV12-3/TRBV12-4; CDR3: CASSLQGGRTGELFF; DNA: TGTGCCAGCAGTTTACAGGGAGGTAGGACCGGGGAGCTGTTTTTT
J: TRBJ1-6; D: .; size: .; V: TRBV5-1; CDR3: CASSSWQEGSPLHF; DNA: TGCGCCAGCAGCTCTTGGCAGGAAGGGTCACCCCTCCACTTT
J: TRBJ2-5; D: TRBD2; size: .; V: TRBV29-1; CDR3: CSVKRTSVETQYF; DNA: TGCAGCGTGAAAAGGACTAGCGTCGAGACCCAGTACTTC
J: TRBJ2-5; D: .; size: .; V: TRBV11-3; CDR3: CASSWGTEQETQYF; DNA: TGTGCCAGCAGCTGGGGGACTGAACAAGAGACCCAGTACTTC
J: TRBJ2-7; D: .; size: .; V: TRBV11-2; CDR3: CASSFQGGLTYEQYF; DNA: TGTGCCAGCAGCTTTCAGGGGGGCCTTACCTACGAGCAGTACTTC
J: TRBJ1-5; D: .; size: few; V: TRBV20-1; CDR3: CSASETGKSNQPQHF; DNA: TGCAGTGCTAGCGAAACAGGGAAGAGCAATCAGCCCCAGCATTTT
J: TRBJ1-5; D: .; size: .; V: TRBV19; CDR3: CASSQGDSNQPQHF; DNA: TGTGCCAGTTCGCAGGGAGATAGCAATCAGCCCCAGCATTTT
J: TRBJ1-1; D: TRBD1; size: .; V: TRBV5-1; CDR3: CASSWTGKAEAFF; DNA: TGCGCCAGCAGCTGGACAGGGAAGGCTGAAGCTTTCTTT
J: TRBJ2-5; D: .; size: few; V: TRBV12-3/TRBV12-4; CDR3: CASSERAQETQYF; DNA: TGTGCCAGCAGTGAGCGGGCCCAAGAGACCCAGTACTTC
J: TRBJ2-1; D: TRBD2; size: .; V: TRBV7-2; CDR3: CASSLGRLAGSRDEQFF; DNA: TGTGCCAGCAGCTTAGGGAGACTAGCGGGGAGTAGGGATGAGCAGTTCTTC
J: TRBJ1-2; D: .; size: .; V: TRBV24-1; CDR3: CATSPGGDGYTF; DNA: TGTGCCACCAGTCCAGGAGGAGATGGCTACACCTTC
J: TRBJ1-1; D: .; size: .; V: TRBV7-9; CDR3: CASSFLARAEGAFF; DNA: TGTGCCAGCAGCTTTCTTGCCAGGGCCGAGGGGGCTTTCTTT
J: TRBJ2-7; D: .; size: .; V: TRBV5-1; CDR3: CASSSQAEQYF; DNA: TGCGCCAGCAGCTCCCAGGCCGAGCAGTACTTC
J: TRBJ2-5; D: TRBD1; size: .; V: TRBV19; CDR3: CASSTRGTSETQYF; DNA: TGTGCCAGTAGCACCAGGGGGACATCAGAGACCCAGTACTTC
J: TRBJ2-1; D: .; size: few; V: TRBV7-7; CDR3: CASSLDTHNEQFF; DNA: TGTGCTAGCAGCTTAGATACCCACAATGAGCAGTTCTTC
J: TRBJ2-7; D: .; size: .; V: TRBV5-1; CDR3: CASSPATLYEQYF; DNA: TGCGCCAGCAGCCCCGCGACACTATACGAGCAGTACTTC
J: TRBJ1-2; D: .; size: .; V: TRBV4-3; CDR3: CASSQDVAGLYGYTF; DNA: TGCGCCAGCAGCCAAGATGTGGCAGGGCTCTATGGCTACACCTTC
J: TRBJ1-1; D: .; size: .; V: TRBV7-8; CDR3: CASSLTEINTEAFF; DNA: TGTGCCAGCAGCTTAACAGAAATAAACACTGAAGCTTTCTTT
J: TRBJ1-1; D: TRBD1; size: once; V: TRBV7-8; CDR3: CASTKGQHLKGSTEAFF; DNA: TGTGCCAGCACCAAGGGACAGCATTTAAAAGGGTCCACTGAAGCTTTCTTT
J: TRBJ1-5; D: .; size: .; V: TRBV27; CDR3: CASRRDTRSPQPQHF; DNA: TGTGCCAGCAGAAGGGACACCCGCTCCCCTCAGCCCCAGCATTTT
J: TRBJ2-3; D: .; size: .; V: TRBV24-1; CDR3: CATSDSGVNTQYF; DNA: TGTGCCACCAGTGATTCAGGGGTAAATACGCAGTATTTT
J: TRBJ1-5; D: .; size: .; V: TRBV6-2/TRBV6-3; CDR3: CASRGGYSNQPQHF; DNA: TGTGCCAGCAGAGGCGGATATAGCAATCAGCCCCAGCATTTT
J: TRBJ1-5; D: .; size: .; V: TRBV10-3; CDR3: CAISASGGTHQPQHF; DNA: TGTGCCATCAGTGCATCAGGTGGCACACATCAGCCCCAGCATTTT
J: TRBJ2-1; D: TRBD1; size: .; V: TRBV5-6; CDR3: CASCFRGQSINEQFF; DNA: TGTGCCAGCTGCTTTAGGGGACAGTCAATCAATGAGCAGTTCTTC
J: TRBJ2-5; D: TRBD2; size: once; V: TRBV5-6; CDR3: CASSLRTSGSRGETQYF; DNA: TGTGCCAGCAGCTTGAGGACTAGCGGGAGTCGCGGAGAGACCCAGTACTTC
J: TRBJ1-2; D: TRBD1; size: .; V: TRBV27; CDR3: CASSLSQGEVIYGYTF; DNA: TGTGCCAGCAGTTTATCGCAGGGGGAGGTTATCTATGGCTACACCTTC
J: TRBJ2-7; D: .; size: .; V: TRBV5-1; CDR3: CATSVRRGPYEQYF; DNA: TGCGCCACCTCGGTCCGGCGGGGCCCCTACGAGCAGTACTTC
J: TRBJ2-1; D: TRBD1; size: .; V: TRBV12-3/TRBV12-4; CDR3: CASSPAGTGDYNEQFF; DNA: TGTGCCAGCAGTCCGGCCGGGACAGGGGACTATAATGAGCAGTTCTTC
J: TRBJ2-1; D: .; size: .; V: TRBV20-1; CDR3: CSASPPGAGWDEQFF; DNA: TGCAGTGCTAGCCCCCCTGGGGCAGGGTGGGATGAGCAGTTCTTC
J: TRBJ2-5; D: .; size: .; V: TRBV28; CDR3: CASTLGGRAGAETQYF; DNA: TGTGCCAGCACCTTAGGGGGGAGGGCAGGGGCAGAGACCCAGTACTTC
J: TRBJ2-1; D: TRBD2; size: .; V: TRBV4-3; CDR3: CASSVGLAGAGAFSEQFF; DNA: TGCGCCAGCAGCGTGGGACTAGCGGGGGCCGGGGCATTCAGTGAGCAGTTCTTC
J: TRBJ2-5; D: .; size: few; V: TRBV20-1; CDR3: CSARDRASGWGTQYF; DNA: TGCAGTGCTAGAGATCGGGCGAGTGGGTGGGGGACCCAGTACTTC
J: TRBJ2-3; D: TRBD1; size: .; V: TRBV6-2/TRBV6-3; CDR3: CASRDPGQGARDTQYF; DNA: TGTGCCAGCAGAGACCCGGGACAGGGGGCTAGAGATACGCAGTATTTT
J: TRBJ2-5; D: TRBD2; size: .; V: TRBV7-2; CDR3: CASSFTSSGETQYF; DNA: TGTGCCAGCAGCTTCACTTCTAGCGGAGAGACCCAGTACTTC
J: TRBJ2-7; D: TRBD1; size: .; V: TRBV5-1; CDR3: CASSPGTGTLYEQYF; DNA: TGCGCCAGCAGCCCGGGGACAGGGACTTTGTACGAGCAGTACTTC
J: TRBJ1-5; D: .; size: few; V: TRBV29-1; CDR3: CSVDLGNNQPQHF; DNA: TGCAGCGTTGATTTGGGAAACAATCAGCCCCAGCATTTT
J: TRBJ1-2; D: .; size: .; V: TRBV28; CDR3: CASLGARVSYGYTF; DNA: TGTGCCAGCCTAGGGGCAAGGGTTTCCTATGGCTACACCTTC
J: TRBJ2-1; D: TRBD1; size: few; V: TRBV6-5; CDR3: CASSYSRDRQGRYNEQFF; DNA: TGTGCCAGCAGTTACTCGAGGGATAGACAGGGTCGCTACAATGAGCAGTTCTTC
J: TRBJ2-1; D: TRBD2; size: .; V: TRBV6-5; CDR3: CASSREGTGNEQFF; DNA: TGTGCCAGCAGCCGGGAGGGGACGGGCAATGAGCAGTTCTTC
J: TRBJ2-1; D: TRBD2; size: .; V: TRBV3-1; CDR3: CASSREYRGRGDEQFF; DNA: TGTGCCAGCAGCCGAGAGTACCGCGGGAGGGGGGATGAGCAGTTCTTC
J: TRBJ2-1; D: TRBD2; size: few; V: TRBV5-1; CDR3: CASSLRSSGSYNEQFF; DNA: TGCGCCAGCAGCTTGCGATCTAGCGGGTCCTACAATGAGCAGTTCTTC
J: TRBJ2-5; D: TRBD1; size: .; V: TRBV10-2; CDR3: CASSVSPGTVQETQYF; DNA: TGCGCCAGCAGTGTGTCTCCGGGGACAGTTCAAGAGACCCAGTACTTC
J: TRBJ2-3; D: TRBD2; size: .; V: TRBV5-1; CDR3: CASSLASRTSATDTQYF; DNA: TGCGCCAGCAGCTTGGCCTCCCGGACTAGCGCCACAGATACGCAGTATTTT
J: TRBJ2-5; D: .; size: .; V: TRBV20-1; CDR3: CSARARGAGAQYF; DNA: TGCAGTGCTAGAGCCAGGGGGGCCGGGGCCCAGTACTTC